These 14 T cell receptor beta chains came from one sample sequenced in a study of T cell responses to AZD1222 COVID-19 vaccine. The assay was immunoSEQ multiplex PCR, and TCRdb's table has in-frame clones only and misses some. The profile shows under 150,000 clones, about 90% of them singletons. The sample in question was peripheral blood, obtained 28 days after the second AZD1222 dose. The origin of the receptors is an adult who received the AZD1222 COVID-19 vaccine.

This clone was detected once. The rearrangement joins TRBV28 to TRBJ1-4; D not certain. Germline V gene data show CDR1 as MDHEN and CDR2 as SYDVKM. V was shortened by 5 bases and J by 0 bases, with 4 bases between the two germline ends. There are 13 residues in the CDR3. CDR3 DNA: TGTGCCAGCAGTCCCTCAACTAATGAAAAACTGTTTTTT. This encodes CASSPSTNEKLFF.

In nucleotides, the CDR3 is TGTGCCAGCAGCTCGTCTCTAGGACCCACGTACTTC. Amino acids: CASSSSLGPTYF. The chain links TRBV7-2 to TRBJ2-7; D gene ambiguous. The V gene's germline CDR1 is SGHTA and CDR2 FQGNSA. This CDR3 comprises 12 residues. The ends were cut back, 4 bases at V and 12 bases at J, with 16 bases in the middle.

The V gene is TRBV10-3, the J gene TRBJ1-1, with TRBD1 matching over 7 bases. Looked up from germline, CDR1 is ENHRY and CDR2 is SYGVKD. The CDR3 is 13 amino acids. After removal of 7 bases from V and 1 base from J, the junction contained 3 bases not matched to a gene. The CDR3 region has the DNA TGTGCCATCACACGGGACAGGAACACTGAAGCTTTCTTT. It specifies CAITRDRNTEAFF.

The chain uses TRBV5-1 and TRBJ2-5; TRBD1 might be the D (6 bases). From germline, CDR1 is SGHRS and CDR2 YFSETQ. The CDR3 has 13 amino acids. V was pared by 3 bases and J by 5 bases, with 11 bases between. The CDR3 protein is CASSSTGWETQYF. In DNA form, the CDR3 reads TGCGCCAGCAGCTCAACAGGGTGGGAGACCCAGTACTTC.

V is TRBV7-2 and J is TRBJ2-7, with 7 nucleotides matching TRBD2. V dropped 5 bases and J dropped 4; count of bases not matched to a gene: 8. CDR3 size: 14 residues. Germline CDR1 reads SGHTA; CDR2 reads FQGNSA. The CDR3 here is CASSPRLAPYEQYF. The CDR3 nucleotides are TGTGCCAGCAGCCCGCGACTAGCCCCTTACGAGCAGTACTTC.

The chain carries TRBV4-2 and TRBJ2-7; perhaps D is TRBD1 or TRBD2 (5 bases each). Trimming stripped 0 bases from V and 0 bases from J, with 12 bases between. Germline V gene data show CDR1 as LGHNA and CDR2 as YNFKEQ. The CDR3 loop spans 16 amino acids. This CDR3 reads CASSQDRDVSSYEQYF. As DNA, the CDR3 is TGTGCCAGCAGCCAAGATAGGGACGTAAGCTCCTACGAGCAGTACTTC.

This chain joins TRBV4-3 and TRBJ2-3; perhaps TRBD2 as D (6 bases). CDR1 is LGHNA and CDR2 is YSLEER in the germline V gene. This CDR3 is built from 19 residues. The V end lost 0 bases, the J end lost 3 bases, and 22 bases lay between the germline ends. CDR3 bases: TGCGCCAGCAGCCAAGACAGCCCGGCGGCGGGACGAGGGACAGATACGCAGTATTTT. Translation: CASSQDSPAAGRGTDTQYF.

V usage is TRBV6-2 or TRBV6-3 and J usage is TRBJ2-3; D is unclear. The length of the CDR3 is 15 residues. V lost 4 bases and J lost 7, with 18 bases in between. CDR1 and CDR2 from the germline V gene are MNHEY and SVGEGT. CDR3 nucleotides: TGTGCCAGCAGTTTTGACTCAACCAATCGTAATACGCAGTATTTT. Residues: CASSFDSTNRNTQYF.

This chain joins TRBV19 and TRBJ2-3; 8 bases are shared with TRBD2. The CDR3 totals 17 residues. In germline, CDR1 is LNHDA, CDR2 SQIVND (reference sequence). Trimming at V came to 5 bases and at J to 2 bases, leaving 12 bases not matched to a gene. CDR3 sequence: CASSAWASGLNTDTQYF. DNA of the CDR3: TGTGCCAGTAGTGCTTGGGCTAGCGGGCTGAACACAGATACGCAGTATTTT.

This chain joins TRBV19 and TRBJ2-2, with a possible D match to TRBD1 (6 bases). CDR3 length: 16 amino acids. With 5 bases removed from V and 6 bases from J, the gap between germline ends came to 19 bases. Germline V gene sequence: CDR1 LNHDA, CDR2 SQIVND (reference sequence). CDR3 loop: CASSSNLGGGSGELFF. The CDR3 DNA follows: TGTGCCAGTAGTTCGAACTTAGGGGGTGGGTCCGGGGAGCTGTTTTTT.

The V call is TRBV7-6, the J call TRBJ2-6; either TRBD1 or TRBD2 may supply D (7 bases each). V lost 5 bases to trimming and J lost 2 bases, with 13 bases between them. Germline-derived CDR1 and CDR2 are SGHVS and FNYEAQ. The CDR3 loop spans 16 amino acids. The CDR3 reads CASSPRGGAGANVLTF. The CDR3 DNA follows: TGTGCCAGCAGCCCCAGGGGGGGAGCTGGGGCCAACGTCCTGACTTTC.

The J gene is TRBJ1-2, the V gene TRBV28; D gene unclear. CDR3 length: 14 amino acids. V lost 3 bases and J lost 3, with 11 bases in between. Per the germline V gene, CDR1 is MDHEN and CDR2 is SYDVKM. The CDR3 bases are TGTGCCAGCAGTTTGCCAGGATGGGACTATGGCTACACCTTC. Translation: CASSLPGWDYGYTF.

This sequence joins TRBV27 and TRBJ1-2; D is undetermined. V dropped 0 bases and J dropped 5 bases, with 10 bases sitting between them. The germline V gene has CDR1 MNHEY and CDR2 SMNVEV (reference sequence). The CDR3 has 14 residues. The CDR3 nucleotides read TGTGCCAGCAGTTTATCGGGCCGGCCGTATGGCTACACCTTC. Protein sequence: CASSLSGRPYGYTF.

The genes are TRBV30 and TRBJ1-6, with a tentative D call TRBD1 (6 bases). Trimming took 2 bases from V and 10 from J, leaving 12 bases between them. CDR1 is GTSNPN, CDR2 SVGIG, per germline (reference sequence). CDR3 length equals 13 residues. This chain's CDR3 is CAWSLGGSSPLHF. The CDR3 bases are TGTGCCTGGAGTTTAGGGGGGTCCTCACCCCTCCACTTT.